This T cell receptor (beta chain) was identified in a study of blood T cell repertoires in COVID-19. This CDR3 comprises 15 residues. Looked up from germline, CDR1 is SGHAT and CDR2 is FQNNGV. V was pared by 4 bases and J by 4 bases, with 6 bases of the junction left unmatched. Original handling: Reference gene primer amplification gave nucleated cell count estimates. Generated by immunoSEQ multiplex PCR, the TCRdb table keeps only in-frame clones and is missing some. D and trimming come from the DNA, and the V and J calls and clone size come from that table. The data show about 170,000 clones, roughly 87% seen once.

The TCR sequence derives from an older woman with acute or convalescent COVID-19. The chain couples TRBV11-2 to TRBJ1-2, with 10 positions matching TRBD1. The material sequenced was peripheral blood. This CDR3 is CASSSTGGWGYGYTF. In nucleotides, the CDR3 is TGTGCCAGCAGCTCGACAGGGGGCTGGGGCTATGGCTACACCTTC.